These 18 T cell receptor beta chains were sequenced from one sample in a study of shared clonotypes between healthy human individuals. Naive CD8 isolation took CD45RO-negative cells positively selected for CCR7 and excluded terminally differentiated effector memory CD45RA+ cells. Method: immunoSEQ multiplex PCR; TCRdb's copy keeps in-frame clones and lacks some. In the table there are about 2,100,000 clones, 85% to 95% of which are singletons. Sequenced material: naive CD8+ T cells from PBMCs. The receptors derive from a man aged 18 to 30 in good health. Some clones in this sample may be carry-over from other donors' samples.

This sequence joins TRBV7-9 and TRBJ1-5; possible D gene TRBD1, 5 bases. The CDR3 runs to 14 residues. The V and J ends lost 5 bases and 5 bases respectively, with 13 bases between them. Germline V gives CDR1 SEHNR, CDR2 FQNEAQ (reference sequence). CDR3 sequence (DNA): TGTGCCAGCAGCCGCGGGACTCTCGATCAGCCCCAGCATTTT. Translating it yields CASSRGTLDQPQHF.

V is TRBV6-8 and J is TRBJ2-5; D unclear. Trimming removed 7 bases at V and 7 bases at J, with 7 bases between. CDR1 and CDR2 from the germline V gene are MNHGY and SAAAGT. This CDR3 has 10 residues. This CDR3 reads CASNNPTQYF. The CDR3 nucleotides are TGTGCCAGCAACAATCCGACCCAGTACTTC.

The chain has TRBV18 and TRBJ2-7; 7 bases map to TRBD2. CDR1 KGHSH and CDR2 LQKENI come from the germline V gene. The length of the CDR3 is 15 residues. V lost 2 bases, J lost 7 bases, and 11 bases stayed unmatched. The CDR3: CASSPGEGQAWEQYF. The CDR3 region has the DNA TGTGCCAGCTCACCAGGGGAGGGTCAGGCCTGGGAGCAGTACTTC.

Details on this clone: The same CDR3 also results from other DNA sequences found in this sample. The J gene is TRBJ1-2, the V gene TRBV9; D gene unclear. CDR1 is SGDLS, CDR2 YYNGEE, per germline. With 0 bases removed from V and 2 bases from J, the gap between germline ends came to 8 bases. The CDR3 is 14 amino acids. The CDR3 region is CASSVGGSNYGYTF. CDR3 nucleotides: TGTGCCAGCAGCGTAGGGGGTTCCAACTATGGCTACACCTTC.

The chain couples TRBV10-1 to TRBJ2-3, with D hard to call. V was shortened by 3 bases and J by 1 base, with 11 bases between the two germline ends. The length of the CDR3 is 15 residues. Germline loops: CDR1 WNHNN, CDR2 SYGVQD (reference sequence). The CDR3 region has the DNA TGCGCCAGCAGTGATAGGAATCCTGGCACAGATACGCAGTATTTT. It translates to CASSDRNPGTDTQYF.

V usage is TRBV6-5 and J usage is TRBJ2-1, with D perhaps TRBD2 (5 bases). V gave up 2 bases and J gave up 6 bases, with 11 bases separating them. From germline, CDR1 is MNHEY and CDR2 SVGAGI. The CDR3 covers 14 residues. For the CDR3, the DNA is TGTGCCAGCAGTTACCCGGGAATGCTCAATGAGCAGTTCTTC. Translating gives CASSYPGMLNEQFF.

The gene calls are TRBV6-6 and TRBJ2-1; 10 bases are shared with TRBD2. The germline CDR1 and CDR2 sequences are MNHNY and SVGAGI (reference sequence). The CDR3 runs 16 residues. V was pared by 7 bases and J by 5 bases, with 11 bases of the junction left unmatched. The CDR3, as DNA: TGTGCCAGCACCCATCCCGGACTAGCGGATAACAATGAGCAGTTCTTC. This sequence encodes CASTHPGLADNNEQFF.

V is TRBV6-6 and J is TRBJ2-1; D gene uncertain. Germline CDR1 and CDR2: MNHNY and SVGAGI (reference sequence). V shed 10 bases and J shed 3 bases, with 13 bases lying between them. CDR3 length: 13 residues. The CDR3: CATKGSDYNEQFF. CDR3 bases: TGTGCCACTAAGGGATCAGACTACAATGAGCAGTTCTTC.

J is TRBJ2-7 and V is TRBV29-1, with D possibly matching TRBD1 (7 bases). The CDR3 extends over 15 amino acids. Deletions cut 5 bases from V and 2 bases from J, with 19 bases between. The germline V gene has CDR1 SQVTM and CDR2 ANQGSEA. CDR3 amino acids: CSVYGGTVGPYEQYF. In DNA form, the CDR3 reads TGCAGCGTTTACGGCGGGACAGTCGGACCCTACGAGCAGTACTTC.

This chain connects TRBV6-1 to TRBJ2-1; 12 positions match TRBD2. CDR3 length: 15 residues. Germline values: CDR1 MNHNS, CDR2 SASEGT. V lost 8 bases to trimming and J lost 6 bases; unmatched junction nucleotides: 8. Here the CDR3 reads CASGGRTSGTNEQFF. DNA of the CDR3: TGTGCCAGCGGAGGGAGGACTAGCGGGACCAATGAGCAGTTCTTC.

The chain's CDR3 is CSVRTGDSYEQYF. CDR3 bases: TGCAGCGTTCGGACAGGGGATTCCTACGAGCAGTACTTC. The chain links TRBV29-1 to TRBJ2-5; 9 bases line up with TRBD1. The J call may be mistaken, given a closer DNA end match to TRBJ2-7. This CDR3 comprises 13 residues. Germline values: CDR1 SQVTM, CDR2 ANQGSEA.

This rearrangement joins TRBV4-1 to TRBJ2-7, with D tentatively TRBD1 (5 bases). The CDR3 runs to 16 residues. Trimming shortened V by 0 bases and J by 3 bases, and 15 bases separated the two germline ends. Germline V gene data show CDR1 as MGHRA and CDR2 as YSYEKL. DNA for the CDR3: TGCGCCAGCAGCCAAGATGCATCCCGGCAGGGCTACGAGCAGTACTTC. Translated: CASSQDASRQGYEQYF.

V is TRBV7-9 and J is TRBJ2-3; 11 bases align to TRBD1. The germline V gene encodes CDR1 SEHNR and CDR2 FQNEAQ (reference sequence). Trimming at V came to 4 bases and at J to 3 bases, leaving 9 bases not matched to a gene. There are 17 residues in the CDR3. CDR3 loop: CASSSGQGASWTDTQYF. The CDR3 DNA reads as TGTGCCAGCAGCTCCGGACAGGGGGCGAGTTGGACAGATACGCAGTATTTT.

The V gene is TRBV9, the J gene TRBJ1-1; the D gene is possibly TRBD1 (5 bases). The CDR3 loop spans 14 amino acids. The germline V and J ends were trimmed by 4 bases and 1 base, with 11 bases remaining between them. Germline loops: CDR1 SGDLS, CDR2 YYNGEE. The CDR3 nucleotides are TGTGCCAGCAGCTCCCGACAGACGAACACTGAAGCTTTCTTT. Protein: CASSSRQTNTEAFF.

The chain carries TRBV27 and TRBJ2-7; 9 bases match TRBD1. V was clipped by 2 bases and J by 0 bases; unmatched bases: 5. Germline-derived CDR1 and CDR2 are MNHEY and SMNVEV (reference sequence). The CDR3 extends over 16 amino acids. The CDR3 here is CASSLAGTGSSYEQYF. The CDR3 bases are TGTGCCAGCAGTTTAGCGGGGACAGGGAGCTCCTACGAGCAGTACTTC.

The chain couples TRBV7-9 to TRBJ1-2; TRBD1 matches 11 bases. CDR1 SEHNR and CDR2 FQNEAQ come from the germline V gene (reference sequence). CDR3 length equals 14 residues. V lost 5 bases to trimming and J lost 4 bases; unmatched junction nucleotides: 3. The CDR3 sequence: CASSHGTGGYGYTF. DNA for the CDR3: TGTGCCAGCAGCCATGGGACAGGGGGCTATGGCTACACCTTC.

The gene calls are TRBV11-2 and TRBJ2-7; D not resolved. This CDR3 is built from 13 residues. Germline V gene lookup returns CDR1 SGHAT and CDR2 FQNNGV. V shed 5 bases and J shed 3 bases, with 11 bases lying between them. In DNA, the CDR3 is TGTGCCAGCAGCGTTGGGCCCGGCTACGAGCAGTACTTC. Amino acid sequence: CASSVGPGYEQYF.

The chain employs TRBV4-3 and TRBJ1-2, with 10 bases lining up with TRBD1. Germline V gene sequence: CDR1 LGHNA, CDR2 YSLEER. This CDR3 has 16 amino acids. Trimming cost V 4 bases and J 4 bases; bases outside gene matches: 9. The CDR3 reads CASSRDRGQNLYGYTF. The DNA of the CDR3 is TGCGCCAGCAGCCGGGACAGGGGCCAAAACCTCTATGGCTACACCTTC.